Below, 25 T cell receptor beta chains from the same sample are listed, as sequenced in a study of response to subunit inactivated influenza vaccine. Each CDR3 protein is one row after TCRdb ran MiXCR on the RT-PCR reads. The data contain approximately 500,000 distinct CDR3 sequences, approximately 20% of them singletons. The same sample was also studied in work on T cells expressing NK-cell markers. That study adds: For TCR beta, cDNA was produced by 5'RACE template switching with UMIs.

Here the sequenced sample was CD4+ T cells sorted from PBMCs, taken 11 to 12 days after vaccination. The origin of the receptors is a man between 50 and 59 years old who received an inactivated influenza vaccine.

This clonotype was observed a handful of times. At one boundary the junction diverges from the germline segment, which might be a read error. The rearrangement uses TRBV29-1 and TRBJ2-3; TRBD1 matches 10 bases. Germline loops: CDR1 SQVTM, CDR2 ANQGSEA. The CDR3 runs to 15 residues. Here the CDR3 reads CSVVRGQGPTNTQYF. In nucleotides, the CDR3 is TGCAGCGTCGTCCGGGGACAGGGGCCCACAAATACGCAGTATTTT.

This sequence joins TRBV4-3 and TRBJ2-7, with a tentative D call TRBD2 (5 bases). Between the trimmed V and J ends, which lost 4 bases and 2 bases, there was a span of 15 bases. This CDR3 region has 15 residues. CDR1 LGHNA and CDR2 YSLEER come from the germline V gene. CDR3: CASSPSNSVTYEQYF. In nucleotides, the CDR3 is TGCGCCAGCAGCCCCTCCAATAGCGTCACCTACGAGCAGTACTTC.

CDR3 sequence: CASGQGSGRGTEAFF. The CDR3 DNA follows: TGTGCCAGTGGACAGGGGAGCGGTAGGGGCACTGAAGCTTTCTTT. This sequence joins TRBV6-1 and TRBJ1-1, with 9 bases matching TRBD1. Germline V lookup: CDR1 MNHNS, CDR2 SASEGT. V gave up 9 bases and J gave up 4 bases; unmatched junction bases: 12. The CDR3 is 15 amino acids.

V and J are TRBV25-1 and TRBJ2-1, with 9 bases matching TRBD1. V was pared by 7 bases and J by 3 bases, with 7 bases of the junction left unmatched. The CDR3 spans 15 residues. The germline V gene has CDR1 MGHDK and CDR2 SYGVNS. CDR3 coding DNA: TGTGCCAGCACCCCGACAGGGGGAAACTACAATGAGCAGTTCTTC. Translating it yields CASTPTGGNYNEQFF.

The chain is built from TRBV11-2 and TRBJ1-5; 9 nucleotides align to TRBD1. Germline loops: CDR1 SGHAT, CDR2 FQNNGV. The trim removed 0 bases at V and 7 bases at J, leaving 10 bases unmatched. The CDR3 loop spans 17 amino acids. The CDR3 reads CASSLDTGTGFQQPQHF. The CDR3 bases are TGTGCCAGCAGCTTAGACACCGGGACAGGGTTTCAACAGCCCCAGCATTTT.

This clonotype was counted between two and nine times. This CDR3 is CSARVSSGSWGEQYF. As DNA, the CDR3 is TGCAGTGCTAGAGTTTCCAGCGGGAGTTGGGGCGAGCAGTACTTC. The rearrangement links TRBV20-1 to TRBJ2-7; 8 bases map to TRBD2. The junction had 11 bases not matched to a gene; V was cut back by 1 base and J by 6 bases. Germline V gene data show CDR1 as DFQATT and CDR2 as SNEGSKA (reference sequence). The CDR3 covers 15 residues.

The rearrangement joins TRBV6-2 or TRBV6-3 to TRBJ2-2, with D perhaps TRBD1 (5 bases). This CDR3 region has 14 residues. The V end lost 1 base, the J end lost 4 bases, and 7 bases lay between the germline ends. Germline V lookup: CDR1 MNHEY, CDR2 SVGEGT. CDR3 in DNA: TGTGCCAGCAGTTACTGGCAGGGCACCGGGGAGCTGTTTTTT. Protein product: CASSYWQGTGELFF.

In nucleotides, the CDR3 is TGTGCCAGCAGCCGTGGGGGAGCGGGGTGGGGGGAGACCCAGTACTTC. As protein: CASSRGGAGWGETQYF. J is TRBJ2-5 and V is TRBV7-8; 7 bases are shared with TRBD2. Germline assignment: CDR1 SGHVS and CDR2 FQNEAQ. The CDR3 contains 16 residues. J was trimmed by 5 bases and V by 5 bases; bases with no gene match: 14.

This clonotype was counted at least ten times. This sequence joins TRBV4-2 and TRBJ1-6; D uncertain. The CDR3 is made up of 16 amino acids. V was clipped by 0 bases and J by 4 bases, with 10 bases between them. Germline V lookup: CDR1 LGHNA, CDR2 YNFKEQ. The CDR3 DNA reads TGTGCCAGCAGCCAAGATATGGCAATTTATAATTCACCCCTCCACTTT. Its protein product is CASSQDMAIYNSPLHF.

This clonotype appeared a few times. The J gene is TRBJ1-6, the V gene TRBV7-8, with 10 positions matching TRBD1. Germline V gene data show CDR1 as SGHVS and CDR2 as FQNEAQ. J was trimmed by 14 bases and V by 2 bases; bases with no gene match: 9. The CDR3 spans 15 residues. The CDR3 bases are TGTGCCAGCAGCTTAACATTAGACAGGGGGCAGTCCCTCCACTTT. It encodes CASSLTLDRGQSLHF.

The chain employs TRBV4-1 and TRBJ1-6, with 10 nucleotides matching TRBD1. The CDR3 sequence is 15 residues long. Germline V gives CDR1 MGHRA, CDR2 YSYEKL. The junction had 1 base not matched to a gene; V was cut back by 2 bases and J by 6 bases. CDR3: CASSQWDRGNSPLHF. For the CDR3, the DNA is TGCGCCAGCAGCCAATGGGACAGGGGTAATTCACCCCTCCACTTT.

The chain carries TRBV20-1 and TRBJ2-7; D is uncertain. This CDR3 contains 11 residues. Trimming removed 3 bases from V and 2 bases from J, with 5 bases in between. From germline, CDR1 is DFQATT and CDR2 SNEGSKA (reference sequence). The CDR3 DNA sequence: TGCAGTGCTAGTGGGCCCTACGAGCAGTACTTC. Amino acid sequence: CSASGPYEQYF.

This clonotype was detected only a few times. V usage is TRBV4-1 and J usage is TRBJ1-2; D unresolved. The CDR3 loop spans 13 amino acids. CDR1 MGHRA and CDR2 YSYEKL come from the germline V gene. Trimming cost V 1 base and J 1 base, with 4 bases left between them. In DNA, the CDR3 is TGCGCCAGCAGCCAAGTGATTAACTATGGCTACACCTTC. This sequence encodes CASSQVINYGYTF.

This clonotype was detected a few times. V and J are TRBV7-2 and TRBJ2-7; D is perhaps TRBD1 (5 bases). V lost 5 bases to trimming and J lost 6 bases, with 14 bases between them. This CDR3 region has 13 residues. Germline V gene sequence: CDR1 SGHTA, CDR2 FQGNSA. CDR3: CASSHSDKAEQYF. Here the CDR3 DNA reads TGTGCCAGCAGCCATTCGGACAAAGCCGAGCAGTACTTC.

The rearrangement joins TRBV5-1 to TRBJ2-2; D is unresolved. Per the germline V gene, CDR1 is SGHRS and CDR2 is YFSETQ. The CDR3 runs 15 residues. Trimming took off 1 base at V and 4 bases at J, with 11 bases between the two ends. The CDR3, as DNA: TGCGCCAGCAGCTTGTCTCCAGAAAGCACCGGGGAGCTGTTTTTT. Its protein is CASSLSPESTGELFF.

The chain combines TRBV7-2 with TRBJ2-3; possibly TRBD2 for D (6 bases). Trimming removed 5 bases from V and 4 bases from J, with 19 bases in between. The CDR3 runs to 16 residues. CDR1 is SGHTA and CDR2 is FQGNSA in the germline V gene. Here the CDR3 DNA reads TGTGCCAGCAGCCCCGGAGGGCCAGCTCTAGCAGATACGCAGTATTTT. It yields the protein CASSPGGPALADTQYF.

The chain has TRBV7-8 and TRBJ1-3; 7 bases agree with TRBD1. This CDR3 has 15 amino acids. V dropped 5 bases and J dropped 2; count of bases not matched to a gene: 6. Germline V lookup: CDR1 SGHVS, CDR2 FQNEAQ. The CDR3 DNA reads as TGTGCCAGCAGCAACGGACAGGTTACTGGAAACACCATATATTTT. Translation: CASSNGQVTGNTIYF.

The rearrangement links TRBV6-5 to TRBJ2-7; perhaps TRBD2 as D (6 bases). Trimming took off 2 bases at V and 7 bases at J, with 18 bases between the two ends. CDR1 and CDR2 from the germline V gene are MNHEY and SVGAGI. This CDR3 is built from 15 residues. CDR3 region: CASSYQAPPGREQYF. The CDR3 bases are TGTGCCAGCAGTTACCAGGCACCCCCAGGGAGGGAGCAGTACTTC.

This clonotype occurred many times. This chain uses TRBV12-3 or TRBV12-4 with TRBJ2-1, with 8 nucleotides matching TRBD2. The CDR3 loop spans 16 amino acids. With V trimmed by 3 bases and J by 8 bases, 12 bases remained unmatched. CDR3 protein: CASSFLAGRAFDEQFF. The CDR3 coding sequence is TGTGCCAGCAGTTTTCTGGCCGGGAGGGCTTTCGATGAGCAGTTCTTC.

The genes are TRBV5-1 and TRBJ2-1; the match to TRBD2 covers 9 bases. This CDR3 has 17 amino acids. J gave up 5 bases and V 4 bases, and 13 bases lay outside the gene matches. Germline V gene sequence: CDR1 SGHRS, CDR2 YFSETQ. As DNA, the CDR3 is TGCGCCAGCAGCCCTCTAGACAGCGGGAGGTTACACAATGAGCAGTTCTTC. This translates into CASSPLDSGRLHNEQFF.

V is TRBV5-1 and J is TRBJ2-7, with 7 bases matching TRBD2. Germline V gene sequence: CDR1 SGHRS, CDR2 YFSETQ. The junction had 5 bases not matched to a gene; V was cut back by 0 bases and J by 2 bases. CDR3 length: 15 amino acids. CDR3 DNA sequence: TGCGCCAGCAGCTTGGACTTGGGAGGGCCCTACGAGCAGTACTTC. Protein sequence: CASSLDLGGPYEQYF.

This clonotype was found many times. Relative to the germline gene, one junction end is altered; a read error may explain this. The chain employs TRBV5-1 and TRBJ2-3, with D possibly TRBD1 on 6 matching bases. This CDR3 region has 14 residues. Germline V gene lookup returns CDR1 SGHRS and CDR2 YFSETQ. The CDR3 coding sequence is TGTGCCAGCAGCCTCGGGACATCCACAGATACGCAGTATTTT. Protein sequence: CASSLGTSTDTQYF.

CDR3 nucleotide sequence: TGCGCCAGCAGCTTTGGGGAGGGGGGCTACAATGAGCAGTTCTTC. Translated: CASSFGEGGYNEQFF. V gene TRBV5-1 combines with J gene TRBJ2-1, with D perhaps TRBD2 (7 bases). V was shortened by 2 bases and J by 3 bases, with 12 bases between the two germline ends. The CDR3 has 15 amino acids. The germline CDR1 and CDR2 sequences are SGHRS and YFSETQ.

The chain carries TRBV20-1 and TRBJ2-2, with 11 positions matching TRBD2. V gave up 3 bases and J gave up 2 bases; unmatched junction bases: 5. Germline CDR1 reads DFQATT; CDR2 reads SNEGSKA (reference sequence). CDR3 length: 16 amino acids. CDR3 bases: TGCAGTGCTAGGGGTAGCGGGGGGGCTAACACCGGGGAGCTGTTTTTT. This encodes CSARGSGGANTGELFF.

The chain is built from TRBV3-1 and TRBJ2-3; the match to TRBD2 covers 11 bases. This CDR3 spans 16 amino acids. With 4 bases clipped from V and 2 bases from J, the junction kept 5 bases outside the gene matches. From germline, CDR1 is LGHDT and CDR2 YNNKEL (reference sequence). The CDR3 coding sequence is TGTGCCAGCAGCCCTCAACTAGCGGGGGTCACAGATACGCAGTATTTT. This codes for CASSPQLAGVTDTQYF.